This T cell receptor beta chain was sequenced during a study of T cell responses to AZD1222 COVID-19 vaccine. Study-level points and caveats: After two AZD1222 doses, spike-specific TCR breadth and depth rose versus day 0. The sample set comprised mostly white British donors with more females, and clonal diversity was possibly underestimated.

Turning to this clone: Its antigen is unidentified.

Profiled with immunoSEQ multiplex PCR; TCRdb holds only in-frame clones, not every one. The sample lists about 200,000 clones, roughly nine tenths seen once, with about 3.5% in the top ten. V lost 1 base to trimming and J lost 8 bases, with 17 bases between them. Germline CDR1 and CDR2: SGHAT and FQNNGV. The CDR3 consists of 15 residues. This receptor was obtained from an adult who received the MenACWY meningococcal vaccine as a control. The material sequenced was peripheral blood, taken 28 days after the second dose of the MenACWY control vaccine. J is TRBJ1-2 and V is TRBV11-2, with a possible D match to TRBD1 (6 bases). CDR3 amino acids: CASSLGLTPTGGYTF. CDR3 nucleotide sequence: TGTGCCAGCAGCTTAGGGTTAACCCCGACAGGAGGCTACACCTTC.